The 7 T cell receptor beta chains listed next were all sequenced from one sample in a study of molecular identifiers for immune sequencing clone quantification. Each CDR3 protein is one row after TCRdb ran MiXCR on the PCR reads. The sample includes a few hundred thousand distinct CDR3 sequences, 24% seen only once; the top ten take 0.65% to 0.75%. Input material: naive CD8+ T cells from blood, with Jurkat cell RNA spiked in. The subset: FACS-sorted CD8+CD4-CCR7+CD45RA+ naive T cells. The receptors shown here come from a human donor in good health. Some libraries in this study had Jurkat cell RNA spiked in.

This clonotype appeared a few times. A much larger clone lies a single base off, so this may be a read error. The rearrangement joins TRBV5-1 to TRBJ2-7; the D gene is possibly TRBD1 (5 bases). This CDR3 is built from 13 residues. Germline V gene sequence: CDR1 SGHRS, CDR2 YFSETQ. The CDR3 nucleotides are TGCGCCGGCAGCCCGACAGCGTCCTACGAGCAGTACTTC. Translating gives CAGSPTASYEQYF.

This clonotype turned up a few times. The chain links TRBV24-1 to TRBJ2-5, with D hard to call. The germline gives CDR1 KGHDR, CDR2 SFDVKD. With 1 base removed from V and 1 base from J, the gap between germline ends came to 9 bases. The CDR3 runs to 15 residues. The CDR3 spells CATSDFVDLQETQYF. CDR3 nucleotides: TGTGCCACCAGTGATTTTGTGGACCTCCAAGAGACCCAGTACTTC.

The chain couples TRBV24-1 to TRBJ2-2; D not certain. V was pared by 8 bases and J by 6 bases, with 18 bases between. Per the germline V gene, CDR1 is KGHDR and CDR2 is SFDVKD. The CDR3 extends over 15 amino acids. In DNA form, the CDR3 reads TGTGCCACCACGAAGGGTCGGACCCTTTCCGGGGAGCTGTTTTTT. This translates into CATTKGRTLSGELFF.

This clonotype was observed at least ten times. The chain uses TRBV4-1 and TRBJ2-1; the D gene is possibly TRBD1 (5 bases). The CDR3 totals 15 residues. Trimming stripped 0 bases from V and 8 bases from J, with 14 bases between. Germline V gene sequence: CDR1 MGHRA, CDR2 YSYEKL. The DNA of the CDR3 is TGCGCCAGCAGCCAAGATAGTATGACAGAGGATGAGCAGTTCTTC. Translating gives CASSQDSMTEDEQFF.

This chain joins TRBV7-6 and TRBJ2-3; D is perhaps TRBD2 (6 bases). Germline V gene sequence: CDR1 SGHVS, CDR2 FNYEAQ. The CDR3 covers 13 residues. V lost 6 bases to trimming and J lost 0 bases, with 7 bases between them. CDR3 protein: CASRLASTDTQYF. In DNA form, the CDR3 reads TGTGCCAGCAGACTAGCTAGCACAGATACGCAGTATTTT.

In the case of this clonotype: The junction departs from germline at one end; a sequencing error may be responsible. The chain carries TRBV4-1 and TRBJ2-3; weak D call: TRBD2 (6 bases). Germline V gene lookup returns CDR1 MGHRA and CDR2 YSYEKL. The CDR3 is made up of 16 amino acids. This chain's CDR3 is CARRQALAGGGDAQYF. The CDR3 DNA follows: TGCGCCCGCCGCCAAGCTTTGGCCGGGGGTGGAGATGCGCAGTATTTT.

This clonotype turned up a few times. The chain employs TRBV19 and TRBJ1-6; the D is unclear. V was cut by 4 bases and J by 7 bases, with 11 bases left in between. Germline V gene data show CDR1 as LNHDA and CDR2 as SQIVND (reference sequence). CDR3 length: 14 amino acids. CDR3: CASSNGLWNSPLHF. The CDR3 region has the DNA TGTGCCAGTAGTAATGGTTTATGGAATTCACCCCTCCACTTT.